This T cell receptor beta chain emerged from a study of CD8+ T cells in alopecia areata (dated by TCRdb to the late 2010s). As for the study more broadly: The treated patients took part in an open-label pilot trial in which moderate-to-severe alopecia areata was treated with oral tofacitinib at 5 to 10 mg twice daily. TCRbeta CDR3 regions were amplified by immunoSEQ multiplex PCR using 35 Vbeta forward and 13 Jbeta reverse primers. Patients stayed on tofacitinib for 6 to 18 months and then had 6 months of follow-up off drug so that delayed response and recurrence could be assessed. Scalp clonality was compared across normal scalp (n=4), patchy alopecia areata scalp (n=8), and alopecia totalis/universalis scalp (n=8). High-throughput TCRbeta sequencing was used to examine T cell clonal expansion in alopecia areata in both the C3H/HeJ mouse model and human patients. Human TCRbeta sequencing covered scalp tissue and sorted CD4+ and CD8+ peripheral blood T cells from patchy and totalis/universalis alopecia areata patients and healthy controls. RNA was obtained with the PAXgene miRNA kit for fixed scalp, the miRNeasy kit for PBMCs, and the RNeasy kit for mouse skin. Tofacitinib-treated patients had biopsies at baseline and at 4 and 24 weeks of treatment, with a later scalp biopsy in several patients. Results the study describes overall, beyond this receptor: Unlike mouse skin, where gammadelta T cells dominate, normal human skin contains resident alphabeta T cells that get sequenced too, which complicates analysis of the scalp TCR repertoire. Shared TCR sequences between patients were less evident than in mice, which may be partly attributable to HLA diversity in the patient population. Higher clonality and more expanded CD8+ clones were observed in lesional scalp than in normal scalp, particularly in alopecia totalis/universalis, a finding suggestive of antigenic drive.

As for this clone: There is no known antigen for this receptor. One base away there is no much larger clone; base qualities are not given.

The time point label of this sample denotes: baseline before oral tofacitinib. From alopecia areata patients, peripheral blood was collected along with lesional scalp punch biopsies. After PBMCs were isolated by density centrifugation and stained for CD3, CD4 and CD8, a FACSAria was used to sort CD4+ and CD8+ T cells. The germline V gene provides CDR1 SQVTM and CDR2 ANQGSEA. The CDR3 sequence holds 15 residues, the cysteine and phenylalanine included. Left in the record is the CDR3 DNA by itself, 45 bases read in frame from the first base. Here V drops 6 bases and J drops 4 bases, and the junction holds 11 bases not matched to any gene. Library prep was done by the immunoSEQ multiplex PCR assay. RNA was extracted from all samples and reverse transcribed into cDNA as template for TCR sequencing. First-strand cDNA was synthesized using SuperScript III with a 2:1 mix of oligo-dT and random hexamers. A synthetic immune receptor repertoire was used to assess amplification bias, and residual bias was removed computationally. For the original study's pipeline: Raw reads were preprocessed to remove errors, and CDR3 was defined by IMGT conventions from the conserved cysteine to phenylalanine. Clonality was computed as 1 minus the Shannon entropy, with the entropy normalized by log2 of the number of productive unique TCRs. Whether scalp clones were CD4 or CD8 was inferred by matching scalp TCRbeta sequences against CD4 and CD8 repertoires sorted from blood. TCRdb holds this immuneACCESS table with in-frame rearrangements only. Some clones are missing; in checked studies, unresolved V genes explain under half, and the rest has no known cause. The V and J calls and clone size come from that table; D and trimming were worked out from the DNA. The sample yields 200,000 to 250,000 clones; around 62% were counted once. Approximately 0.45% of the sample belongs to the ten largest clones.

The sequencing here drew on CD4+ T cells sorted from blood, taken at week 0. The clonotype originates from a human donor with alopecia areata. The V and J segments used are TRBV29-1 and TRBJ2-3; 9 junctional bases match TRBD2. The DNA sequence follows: TGCAGCGTGGCCCTAGCGGGGTTAAAAGCAGATACGCAGTATTTT. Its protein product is CSVALAGLKADTQYF.